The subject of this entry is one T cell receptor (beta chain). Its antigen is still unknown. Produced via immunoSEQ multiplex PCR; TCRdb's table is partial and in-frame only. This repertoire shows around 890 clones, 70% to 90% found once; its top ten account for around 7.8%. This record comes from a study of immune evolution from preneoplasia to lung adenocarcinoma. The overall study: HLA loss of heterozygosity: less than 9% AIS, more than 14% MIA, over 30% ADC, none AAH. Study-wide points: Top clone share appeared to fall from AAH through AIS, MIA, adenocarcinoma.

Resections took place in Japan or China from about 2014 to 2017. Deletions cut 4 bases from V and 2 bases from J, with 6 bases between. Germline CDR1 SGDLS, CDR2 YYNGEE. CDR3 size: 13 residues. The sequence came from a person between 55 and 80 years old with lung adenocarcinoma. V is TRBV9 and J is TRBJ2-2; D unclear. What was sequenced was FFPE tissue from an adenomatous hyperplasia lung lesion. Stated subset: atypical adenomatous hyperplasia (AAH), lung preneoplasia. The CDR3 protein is CASSSYNTGELFF. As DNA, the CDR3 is TGTGCCAGCAGCTCCTACAACACCGGGGAGCTGTTTTTT.